The sequence of this T cell receptor beta chain was determined in a study of OX40 agonist ivuxolimab in advanced cancers. General study findings and limits: Both blood CD4+ and CD8+ T cells showed clonal growth by week 6 at 0.1 to 3.0 mg/kg.

The CDR3 is made up of 17 amino acids. Germline V lookup: CDR1 MNHEY, CDR2 SMNVEV (reference sequence). The V end was cut by 3 bases, the J end by 2 bases, with 20 bases between. Generated by immunoSEQ multiplex PCR, the TCRdb table keeps only in-frame clones and is missing some. The table records more than 35,000 clones, around three quarters of them present only once. Baseline was the first blood sampling point, followed by cycle 4 day 1 and cycle 7 day 1. Worth noting for this clone: Its specificity is unknown.

Sequencing was performed on CD4+ or CD8+ T cells sorted from blood, taken in a trial of the OX40 agonist ivuxolimab. The TCR sequence derives from an adult with an advanced solid tumor such as melanoma, head and neck, liver or kidney cancer. V is TRBV27 and J is TRBJ2-7, with D perhaps being TRBD1 or TRBD2 (5 bases each). CDR3 sequence: CASSFSGTPSPTYEQYF. For the CDR3, the DNA is TGTGCCAGCAGTTTCTCCGGGACGCCAAGCCCAACCTACGAGCAGTACTTC.